These T cell receptor beta chains were read from a single sample in a study of human T cells and chemical hapten exposure. MiXCR, applied by TCRdb to the RACE reads, yields one record per CDR3 protein. The sample comprises 25,000 to 30,000 distinct CDR3 sequences, over 8.5% of which are singletons, and about 6.6% rests with the top ten. This specimen was whole blood, taken in connection with sensitization to the hapten diphenylcyclopropenone (DPC). Receptors were obtained from a man between 25 and 39 years old with alopecia areata. Some clones in this sample may be carry-over from other donors' samples. Both conserved end residues are part of each CDR3. Fields, in order: clone size, V gene, D gene, J gene, CDR3 protein, CDR3 DNA. The D gene is left open where the match is weak. The listing skips clone size in some rows; elsewhere it reads once, few, many or a size class.

few,TRBV2,TRBD2,TRBJ2-1,CASSLRTSGRLLGREGEQFF,TGTGCCAGCAGCCTAAGGACTAGCGGGAGGCTCCTCGGGCGAGAGGGTGAGCAGTTCTTC
many,TRBV10-2,TRBD2,TRBJ2-7,CASSSATSGLYEQYF,TGCGCCAGCAGTTCCGCGACTAGCGGATTATACGAGCAGTACTTC
many,TRBV27,-,TRBJ1-1,CASRSLGLGANTEAFF,TGTGCCAGCCGATCCCTTGGGTTGGGGGCGAACACTGAAGCTTTCTTT
many,TRBV2,TRBD1,TRBJ2-1,CASEGQGADEQFF,TGTGCCAGCGAAGGACAGGGGGCCGATGAGCAGTTCTTC
many,TRBV7-9,-,TRBJ2-7,CATRLDSYEQYF,TGTGCCACCCGACTAGACTCCTACGAGCAGTACTTC
-,TRBV2,-,TRBJ2-3,CASSEPGNTDTQYF,TGTGCCAGCAGTGAACCGGGGAACACAGATACGCAGTATTTT
few,TRBV6-2/TRBV6-3,TRBD1,TRBJ1-1,CASRDREAVEAFF,TGTGCCAGCAGGGACAGGGAGGCGGTTGAAGCTTTCTTT
-,TRBV20-1,TRBD2,TRBJ2-3,CSAIGDSGSTTDTQYF,TGCAGTGCCATAGGGGATAGCGGGAGTACTACAGATACGCAGTATTTT
-,TRBV30,-,TRBJ2-1,CAWSGISSYNEQFF,TGTGCCTGGAGTGGGATTTCGTCCTACAATGAGCAGTTCTTC
-,TRBV18,-,TRBJ2-5,CASSPTLDPSKETQYF,TGTGCCAGCTCACCAACCCTAGACCCCTCCAAAGAGACCCAGTACTTC
-,TRBV11-2,TRBD2,TRBJ2-7,CASSFGTSGMVSYEQYF,TGTGCCAGCAGCTTCGGGACTAGCGGGATGGTATCCTACGAGCAGTACTTC
few,TRBV19,TRBD1,TRBJ1-5,CASRNRGGNQPQHF,TGTGCCAGTAGAAACAGGGGAGGCAATCAGCCCCAGCATTTT
few,TRBV5-5,-,TRBJ2-7,CASSVDRPWGYEQYF,TGTGCCAGCAGCGTCGACAGGCCCTGGGGATACGAGCAGTACTTC
many,TRBV9,TRBD2,TRBJ2-7,CASSEGLAGGYSDEQYF,TGTGCCAGCAGCGAGGGACTAGCGGGAGGGTATTCCGACGAGCAGTACTTC
many,TRBV29-1,-,TRBJ1-1,CSVANRVDTEAFF,TGCAGCGTTGCTAACAGGGTTGACACTGAAGCTTTCTTT
many,TRBV4-2,-,TRBJ2-7,CASSQALRDVAYEQYF,TGTGCCAGCAGCCAAGCGCTTCGGGACGTAGCCTACGAGCAGTACTTC
few,TRBV29-1,-,TRBJ1-1,CSAYLNTEAFF,TGCAGCGCCTATTTGAACACTGAAGCTTTCTTT
-,TRBV7-2,-,TRBJ2-4,CASSADYTQYF,TGTGCCAGCAGCGCGGACTACACTCAGTACTTC
many,TRBV4-3,TRBD2,TRBJ2-1,CASSQEQTSGSEQFF,TGCGCCAGCAGCCAAGAACAGACTAGCGGGAGTGAGCAGTTCTTC
many,TRBV20-1,-,TRBJ2-3,CSAPKTAEADTQYF,TGCAGTGCCCCAAAGACAGCGGAGGCAGATACGCAGTATTTT
medium-sized,TRBV7-6,TRBD1,TRBJ1-2,CASSLWTGNGYTF,TGTGCCAGCAGCCTGTGGACAGGGAATGGCTACACCTTC
few,TRBV11-1,TRBD2,TRBJ2-1,CASSGLAGPSYNEQFF,TGTGCCAGCAGTGGACTAGCGGGTCCAAGTTACAATGAGCAGTTCTTC
many,TRBV27,-,TRBJ2-5,CASSLNGGRQETQYF,TGTGCCAGCAGTTTAAACGGGGGACGGCAAGAGACCCAGTACTTC
few,TRBV29-1,-,TRBJ2-5,CSSGDTQYF,TGCAGCTCCGGCGACACCCAGTACTTC
many,TRBV18,-,TRBJ2-5,CASSPPTDQETQYF,TGTGCCAGCTCACCACCGACAGACCAAGAGACCCAGTACTTC
many,TRBV7-6,-,TRBJ2-5,CASSLEPDAGETQYF,TGTGCCAGCAGCTTAGAACCCGACGCTGGGGAGACCCAGTACTTC
many,TRBV7-6,-,TRBJ1-3,CASSLDAAGNTIYF,TGTGCCAGCAGCTTAGATGCAGCTGGAAACACCATATATTTT
many,TRBV4-3,-,TRBJ2-2,CASSLTLGPNTGELFF,TGCGCCAGCAGCCTGACCCTGGGACCGAACACCGGGGAGCTGTTTTTT
few,TRBV27,-,TRBJ2-3,CASSLRPDTQYF,TGTGCCAGCAGTTTAAGGCCAGATACGCAGTATTTT
many,TRBV6-1,-,TRBJ1-6,CASSEPGDSPLHF,TGTGCCAGCAGTGAGCCGGGAGATTCACCCCTCCACTTT
-,TRBV7-8,TRBD1,TRBJ2-2,CASSLEHRQGAGGELFF,TGTGCCAGCAGCTTAGAACACAGGCAGGGGGCCGGCGGGGAGCTGTTTTTT
-,TRBV4-3,-,TRBJ1-1,CASSQGPADPNTEAFF,TGCGCCAGCAGCCAGGGGCCGGCAGACCCGAACACTGAAGCTTTCTTT
-,TRBV29-1,-,TRBJ2-3,CSARAGRDTQYF,TGCAGCGCTAGAGCGGGTCGGGATACGCAGTATTTT
few,TRBV5-1,-,TRBJ2-7,CASSLRTPYEQYF,TGCGCCAGCAGCTTGAGGACGCCCTACGAGCAGTACTTC
many,TRBV12-3/TRBV12-4,TRBD1,TRBJ1-6,CASSRGTGYNSPLHF,TGTGCCAGCAGTCGCGGGACAGGCTATAATTCACCCCTCCACTTT
few,TRBV29-1,-,TRBJ2-7,CSVVRGYEQYF,TGCAGCGTTGTAAGGGGCTACGAGCAGTACTTC
many,TRBV7-9,TRBD1,TRBJ1-6,CASSADRGDSPLHF,TGTGCCAGCAGCGCCGACAGGGGGGATTCACCCCTCCACTTT
-,TRBV5-6,-,TRBJ1-6,CASSPKDSTNSPLHF,TGTGCCAGCAGCCCAAAGGACAGCACAAATTCACCCCTCCACTTT
many,TRBV20-1,-,TRBJ2-3,CSAMTGTVQRDTQYF,TGCAGTGCCATGACCGGGACCGTGCAAAGAGATACGCAGTATTTT
few,TRBV29-1,TRBD1,TRBJ1-2,CSVESQGSYGYTF,TGCAGCGTTGAGTCACAGGGGAGCTATGGCTACACCTTC
medium-sized,TRBV6-5,-,TRBJ2-2,CASFRRGENTGELFF,TGTGCCAGCTTCCGACGAGGGGAAAACACCGGGGAGCTGTTTTTT
-,TRBV7-2,TRBD1,TRBJ2-7,CASSSRTGAGDEQYF,TGTGCCAGCAGCTCCCGGACAGGGGCCGGGGACGAGCAGTACTTC
-,TRBV7-2,-,TRBJ1-1,CASSFSGWGDTEAFF,TGTGCCAGCAGCTTCAGTGGGTGGGGGGACACTGAAGCTTTCTTT
few,TRBV6-2/TRBV6-3,TRBD1,TRBJ2-1,CASSPDRAPYNEQFF,TGTGCCAGCAGCCCCGACAGGGCCCCCTACAATGAGCAGTTCTTC
many,TRBV18,-,TRBJ1-2,CASSLAPRTPANYGYTF,TGTGCCAGCTCTCTCGCCCCGAGGACACCCGCTAACTATGGCTACACCTTC
many,TRBV12-3/TRBV12-4,-,TRBJ2-1,CASSLPVKGRQLNEQFF,TGTGCCAGCAGTTTACCCGTAAAGGGAAGGCAGTTGAATGAGCAGTTCTTC
many,TRBV6-5,-,TRBJ2-3,CASSYSPGNGVSTDTQYF,TGTGCCAGCAGTTACTCGCCCGGGAATGGCGTGAGCACAGATACGCAGTATTTT
many,TRBV2,-,TRBJ2-1,CASTGGAGDSEQFF,TGTGCCAGCACTGGTGGGGCAGGGGATAGTGAGCAGTTCTTC
few,TRBV7-2,-,TRBJ2-4,CASSFPDIQYF,TGTGCCAGCAGCTTCCCGGACATTCAGTACTTC
medium-sized,TRBV3-1,-,TRBJ1-5,CASSHQGYQPQHF,TGTGCCAGCAGCCACCAGGGTTATCAGCCCCAGCATTTT
-,TRBV14,-,TRBJ1-1,CASSHQPWGTEAFF,TGTGCCAGCAGCCATCAACCTTGGGGCACTGAAGCTTTCTTT
many,TRBV14,-,TRBJ2-3,CASSHVRTSSTDTQYF,TGTGCCAGCAGCCATGTGAGAACCTCTAGCACAGATACGCAGTATTTT
many,TRBV29-1,TRBD1,TRBJ2-7,CSVEPGQGTHEQYF,TGCAGCGTTGAGCCCGGACAGGGTACCCACGAGCAGTACTTC